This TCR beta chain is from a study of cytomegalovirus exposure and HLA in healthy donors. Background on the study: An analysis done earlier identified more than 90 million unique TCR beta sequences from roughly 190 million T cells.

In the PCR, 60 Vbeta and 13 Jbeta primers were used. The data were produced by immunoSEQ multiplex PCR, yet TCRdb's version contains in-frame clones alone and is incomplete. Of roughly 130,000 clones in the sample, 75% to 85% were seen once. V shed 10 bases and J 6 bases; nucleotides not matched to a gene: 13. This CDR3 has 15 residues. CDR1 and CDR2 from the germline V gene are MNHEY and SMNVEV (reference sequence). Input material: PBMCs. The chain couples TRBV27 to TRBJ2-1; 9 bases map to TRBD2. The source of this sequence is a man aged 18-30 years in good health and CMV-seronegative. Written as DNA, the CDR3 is TGTGCCACCCGACCGGGTAGCGGGAGCGGCAATGAGCAGTTCTTC. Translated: CATRPGSGSGNEQFF.